The 30 T cell receptor beta chains reported below all come from one sample, sequenced in a study of blood T cells in healthy people across ages. Sample-barcoded 5' priming and a J-beta primer mix drove a second PCR of 7 to 11 cycles. MiXCR, run by TCRdb on the 5' RACE reads, gives a single entry per CDR3 protein. The sample includes about 1.4 million distinct CDR3 sequences, roughly 64% of them seen just once. The sequencing input was blood. The receptors originated from a man aged 18 to 30 in good health.

This clonotype was detected a few times. The chain recombines TRBV4-1 with TRBJ2-7; 8 bases align to TRBD2. The J segment lost 4 bases and the V segment lost 1 base, leaving 3 bases of the junction unmatched. The CDR3 has 14 residues. The V gene's germline CDR1 is MGHRA and CDR2 YSYEKL. The CDR3 loop is CASSQASGSYEQYF. CDR3 bases: TGCGCCAGCAGCCAAGCCAGCGGGAGTTACGAGCAGTACTTC.

The chain links TRBV27 to TRBJ2-3, with D possibly called TRBD1 or TRBD2 (5 bases each). V lost 2 bases and J 0 bases, leaving 12 bases between the germline ends. The CDR3 is 16 residues long. Germline CDR1 MNHEY, CDR2 SMNVEV (reference sequence). The CDR3 spells CASSLGYGASTDTQYF. The CDR3 region has the DNA TGTGCCAGCAGTTTAGGGTACGGGGCTAGCACAGATACGCAGTATTTT.

This clonotype was observed a handful of times. The V call is TRBV27, the J call TRBJ1-1; TRBD1 aligns across 9 bases. This CDR3 region has 15 residues. Looked up from germline, CDR1 is MNHEY and CDR2 is SMNVEV (reference sequence). Germline trimming cut 4 bases from V and 0 bases from J; bases unmatched to any gene: 3. This CDR3 is CASSWGTGMNTEAFF. DNA for the CDR3: TGTGCCAGCAGTTGGGGGACAGGGATGAACACTGAAGCTTTCTTT.

The chain carries TRBV25-1 and TRBJ1-2, with D unresolved. CDR3 length equals 13 residues. V was cut by 3 bases and J by 2 bases, with 7 bases left in between. Germline assignment: CDR1 MGHDK and CDR2 SYGVNS. DNA of the CDR3: TGTGCCAGCAGTGAGGCTATGAACTATGGCTACACCTTC. This encodes CASSEAMNYGYTF.

The chain has TRBV28 and TRBJ2-7, with 7 positions matching TRBD1. This CDR3 region has 14 residues. The germline V gene encodes CDR1 MDHEN and CDR2 SYDVKM. The V and J ends lost 7 bases and 2 bases, in that order; junction bases with no gene match: 8. The CDR3 here is CASKLPGQPYEQYF. The CDR3 bases are TGTGCCAGCAAGCTACCGGGACAGCCCTACGAGCAGTACTTC.

The chain has TRBV6-2 or TRBV6-3 and TRBJ2-3; D may match TRBD1 or TRBD2 (5 bases each). This CDR3 is 12 amino acids long. The V and J ends lost 2 bases and 7 bases respectively, with 7 bases between them. From germline, CDR1 is MNHEY and CDR2 SVGEGT. In nucleotides, the CDR3 is TGTGCCAGCAGTTACGGGGGTTATACGCAGTATTTT. Residues: CASSYGGYTQYF.

V usage is TRBV3-1 and J usage is TRBJ2-3, with TRBD2 matching 14 bases. The CDR3 totals 17 residues. V shed 1 base, J shed 7 bases, and the junction held 7 bases outside the gene matches. Germline V gene sequence: CDR1 LGHDT, CDR2 YNNKEL (reference sequence). CDR3 in amino acids: CASSQGLAGGFMNTQYF. The CDR3 DNA sequence: TGTGCCAGCAGCCAAGGACTAGCGGGGGGGTTCATGAATACGCAGTATTTT.

This clonotype occurred a few times. The chain joins TRBV25-1 to TRBJ1-5; no reliable D call. V was cut by 6 bases and J by 7 bases, with 16 bases left in between. The CDR3 runs 14 residues. The V gene's germline CDR1 is MGHDK and CDR2 SYGVNS. The CDR3 DNA reads as TGTGCCAGCAGCGGGCCCTTAGTTGGCCAGCCCCAGCATTTT. Its protein product is CASSGPLVGQPQHF.

This clonotype was counted a few times. The chain's CDR3 is CASGDNFWEQFF. The CDR3 region has the DNA TGTGCCAGCGGGGACAATTTTTGGGAGCAGTTCTTC. This sequence joins TRBV7-9 and TRBJ2-1, with a weak D call TRBD1 (6 bases). V shed 8 bases and J shed 10 bases, with 15 bases lying between them. Germline V CDR1 and CDR2: SEHNR, FQNEAQ (reference sequence). This CDR3 is 12 amino acids long.

There are a few counts of this clonotype. In DNA form, the CDR3 reads TGCAGTGCGCCAGGGTGGGACAGGGGTTTCCACGAGCAGTACTTC. As protein: CSAPGWDRGFHEQYF. The V and J genes are TRBV20-1 and TRBJ2-7, with 10 bases matching TRBD1. The CDR3 loop spans 15 amino acids. Losses at the gene ends were 6 bases for V and 5 bases for J; bases not matched to a gene: 13. Germline CDR1 DFQATT, CDR2 SNEGSKA (reference sequence).

V and J are TRBV20-1 and TRBJ2-1; 10 bases align to TRBD1. The V segment lost 5 bases and the J segment 4 bases; nucleotides outside the gene matches: 2. CDR1 is DFQATT, CDR2 SNEGSKA, per germline (reference sequence). The CDR3 is 13 residues long. CDR3 DNA sequence: TGCAGTGCTTGGGACAGGGGATACAATGAGCAGTTCTTC. Amino acids: CSAWDRGYNEQFF.

This chain uses TRBV20-1 with TRBJ2-1, with a possible D match to TRBD2 (5 bases). CDR1 and CDR2 from the germline V gene are DFQATT and SNEGSKA (reference sequence). CDR3 length: 12 residues. The V gene lost 5 bases and the J gene lost 7 bases, with 12 bases spanning the gap. This CDR3 is CSAPGKRNEQFF. CDR3 bases: TGCAGTGCTCCGGGGAAGCGGAATGAGCAGTTCTTC.

The chain carries TRBV15 and TRBJ2-7, with TRBD1 matching 10 bases. Trimming at V came to 4 bases and at J to 1 base, leaving 4 bases not matched to a gene. Germline CDR1 and CDR2: LNHNV and YYDKDF (reference sequence). The CDR3 loop spans 15 amino acids. CDR3 amino acids: CATSIGQGVSYEQYF. CDR3 DNA sequence: TGTGCCACCAGCATAGGACAGGGGGTTTCCTACGAGCAGTACTTC. Looking up the rest from reference TRBV15 and TRBJ2-7 gives the full variable domain: DAMVIQNPRYQVTQFGKPVTLSCSQTLNHNVMYWYQQKSSQAPKLLFHYYDKDFNNEADTPDNFQSRRPNTSFCFLDIRSPGLGDTAMYLCATSIGQGVSYEQYFGPGTRLTVT.

The gene calls are TRBV25-1 and TRBJ2-3; D is undetermined. CDR3 length equals 15 residues. Germline-derived CDR1 and CDR2 are MGHDK and SYGVNS. With 1 base removed from V and 5 bases from J, the gap between germline ends came to 13 bases. This chain's CDR3 is CASSESEVPGDTQYF. The CDR3 DNA follows: TGTGCCAGCAGTGAATCTGAAGTTCCCGGAGATACGCAGTATTTT.

The V call is TRBV29-1, the J call TRBJ1-1; TRBD1 matches at 7 bases. V lost 7 bases and J lost 6; bases outside the gene matches: 14. The CDR3 covers 14 residues. CDR1 is SQVTM, CDR2 ANQGSEA, per germline. The CDR3 bases are TGCAGCGCCGGAGAAACAGGGGATTCCGCTGAAGCTTTCTTT. Residues: CSAGETGDSAEAFF.

The rearrangement links TRBV7-2 to TRBJ2-1, with D perhaps matching TRBD2 (5 bases). V lost 1 base and J 12 bases, leaving 10 bases between the germline ends. The CDR3 runs 12 residues. The germline CDR1 and CDR2 sequences are SGHTA and FQGNSA. The DNA for the CDR3 is TGTGCCAGCAGCTTAGAGCGGTACAGGCAGTTCTTC. Amino acid sequence: CASSLERYRQFF.

This chain joins TRBV25-1 and TRBJ2-5, with D uncertain. This CDR3 has 17 amino acids. The germline V gene encodes CDR1 MGHDK and CDR2 SYGVNS. Trimming pared 3 bases from V and 11 bases from J, leaving 28 bases between. The CDR3 nucleotides read TGTGCCAGCAGTGAGATGTCAAGACAAGGGCCTTTCTACAAGCAGTACTTC. This gives the protein CASSEMSRQGPFYKQYF.

In its sample, this clonotype was seen once. This chain connects TRBV28 to TRBJ2-7, with a weak D call TRBD2 (7 bases). The ends were cut back, 3 bases at V and 0 bases at J, with 12 bases in the middle. CDR3 length: 15 residues. Germline loops: CDR1 MDHEN, CDR2 SYDVKM. This CDR3 reads CASSFGGPRSYEQYF. CDR3 sequence (DNA): TGTGCCAGCAGTTTCGGGGGGCCGCGCTCCTACGAGCAGTACTTC. Variable domain in full (rest from reference TRBV28 and TRBJ2-7): DVKVTQSSRYLVKRTGEKVFLECVQDMDHENMFWYRQDPGLGLRLIYFSYDVKMKEKGDIPEGYSVSREKKERFSLILESASTNQTSMYLCASSFGGPRSYEQYFGPGTRLTVT.

This chain links TRBV4-2 with TRBJ2-3; TRBD1 matches 10 bases. Germline trimming cut 1 base from V and 10 bases from J; bases unmatched to any gene: 11. Germline assignment: CDR1 LGHNA and CDR2 YNFKEQ. This CDR3 is built from 16 residues. CDR3 protein: CASSQVGTGVHTAQYF. The CDR3 region has the DNA TGTGCCAGCAGCCAAGTGGGGACAGGGGTCCATACGGCGCAGTATTTT.

For this clonotype: Likely a read error: the CDR3 ends without its conserved phenylalanine or tryptophan. The chain joins TRBV20-1 to TRBJ1-2; no reliable D call. This CDR3 spans 11 amino acids. Germline V lookup: CDR1 DFQATT, CDR2 SNEGSKA (reference sequence). V was cut by 6 bases and J by 8 bases, with 13 bases left in between. CDR3 bases: TGCAGTGCACCTACCGTCCGGGGCTACACCGTC. Translation gives CSAPTVRGYTV.

This chain joins TRBV7-6 and TRBJ2-7; D call uncertain. Trimming removed 0 bases at V and 5 bases at J, with 5 bases between. Germline V lookup: CDR1 SGHVS, CDR2 FNYEAQ. The CDR3 length is 12 residues. The chain's CDR3 is CASSLASNEQYF. The CDR3 bases are TGTGCCAGCAGCTTAGCTTCGAACGAGCAGTACTTC.

This clonotype was found a few times. The V call is TRBV11-2, the J call TRBJ2-1; D gene uncertain. Germline loops: CDR1 SGHAT, CDR2 FQNNGV. V lost 3 bases, J lost 12 bases, and 9 bases lay in between. The CDR3 has 11 amino acids. The CDR3: CASSLKGAQFF. CDR3 coding DNA: TGTGCCAGCAGCTTGAAAGGTGCGCAGTTCTTC.

This chain uses TRBV14 with TRBJ2-1; the D is unclear. Germline loops: CDR1 SGHDN, CDR2 FVKESK. The V gene lost 1 base and the J gene lost 8 bases, with 12 bases spanning the gap. The CDR3 is 14 residues long. The CDR3 protein is CASSQVLQSYEQFF. As DNA, the CDR3 is TGTGCCAGCAGCCAAGTATTACAGTCCTATGAGCAGTTCTTC.

The V and J genes are TRBV20-1 and TRBJ2-7, with D tentatively TRBD1 (5 bases). Germline CDR1 is DFQATT and CDR2 is SNEGSKA (reference sequence). V was shortened by 1 base and J by 1 base, with 11 bases between the two germline ends. The CDR3 runs 14 residues. The CDR3 reads CSARGYRRSYEQYF. For the CDR3, the DNA is TGCAGTGCTAGAGGATACAGGAGATCCTACGAGCAGTACTTC.

To note about this clonotype: The junction departs from the called germline gene at one end, perhaps through a read error. V and J are TRBV7-9 and TRBJ2-1; TRBD2 agrees at 9 bases. CDR3 length: 15 residues. Per germline, CDR1 SEHNR and CDR2 FQNEAQ (reference sequence). The CDR3 sequence: CASDAGGPFYNERFF. The CDR3 bases are TGTGCCAGCGACGCGGGGGGGCCCTTCTACAATGAGCGGTTCTTC.

The V and J genes are TRBV6-2 or TRBV6-3 and TRBJ2-7; perhaps D is TRBD1 or TRBD2 (5 bases each). Germline V CDR1 and CDR2: MNHEY, SVGEGT. This CDR3 spans 16 amino acids. V lost 6 bases, J lost 4 bases, and 22 bases lay in between. CDR3 bases: TGTGCCAGCAGACCCGCCGGGACGCCTGTCGGGTACGAGCAGTACTTC. Translating gives CASRPAGTPVGYEQYF.

The gene calls are TRBV7-9 and TRBJ2-1; D gene uncertain. This CDR3 has 17 residues. Germline CDR1 SEHNR, CDR2 FQNEAQ (reference sequence). Trimming pared 2 bases from V and 3 bases from J, leaving 17 bases between. The CDR3 reads CASSLLTPTPSYNEQFF. The CDR3 DNA is TGTGCCAGCAGCTTACTGACACCGACACCAAGCTACAATGAGCAGTTCTTC. Supplemented by reference TRBV7-9 and TRBJ2-1, the full variable domain reads DTGVSQNPRHKITKRGQNVTFRCDPISEHNRLYWYRQTLGQGPEFLTYFQNEAQLEKSRLLSDRFSAERPKGSFSTLEIQRTEQGDSAMYLCASSLLTPTPSYNEQFFGPGTRLTVL.

This chain joins TRBV10-3 and TRBJ2-3; no firm D call. The ends were cut back, 3 bases at V and 5 bases at J, with 12 bases in the middle. Germline V gene data show CDR1 as ENHRY and CDR2 as SYGVKD. This CDR3 has 14 amino acids. The CDR3 sequence: CAISDASRLDTQYF. CDR3 bases: TGTGCCATCAGTGACGCGAGCCGGCTAGATACGCAGTATTTT.

CDR3 protein: CSGGEGAGNTEAFF. Written as DNA, the CDR3 is TGCAGTGGGGGGGAGGGGGCTGGGAACACTGAAGCTTTCTTT. The rearrangement links TRBV29-1 to TRBJ1-1; 7 nucleotides line up with TRBD1. The CDR3 length is 14 residues. From germline, CDR1 is SQVTM and CDR2 ANQGSEA.

This clonotype was seen a few times. V usage is TRBV7-2 and J usage is TRBJ2-3; D is perhaps TRBD2 (6 bases). CDR1 and CDR2 from the germline V gene are SGHTA and FQGNSA. CDR3 length: 16 residues. The ends were cut back, 5 bases at V and 0 bases at J, with 15 bases in the middle. CDR3 residues: CASSTTRDSSTDTQYF. The CDR3 nucleotides read TGTGCCAGCAGCACGACCCGGGACTCCAGCACAGATACGCAGTATTTT.